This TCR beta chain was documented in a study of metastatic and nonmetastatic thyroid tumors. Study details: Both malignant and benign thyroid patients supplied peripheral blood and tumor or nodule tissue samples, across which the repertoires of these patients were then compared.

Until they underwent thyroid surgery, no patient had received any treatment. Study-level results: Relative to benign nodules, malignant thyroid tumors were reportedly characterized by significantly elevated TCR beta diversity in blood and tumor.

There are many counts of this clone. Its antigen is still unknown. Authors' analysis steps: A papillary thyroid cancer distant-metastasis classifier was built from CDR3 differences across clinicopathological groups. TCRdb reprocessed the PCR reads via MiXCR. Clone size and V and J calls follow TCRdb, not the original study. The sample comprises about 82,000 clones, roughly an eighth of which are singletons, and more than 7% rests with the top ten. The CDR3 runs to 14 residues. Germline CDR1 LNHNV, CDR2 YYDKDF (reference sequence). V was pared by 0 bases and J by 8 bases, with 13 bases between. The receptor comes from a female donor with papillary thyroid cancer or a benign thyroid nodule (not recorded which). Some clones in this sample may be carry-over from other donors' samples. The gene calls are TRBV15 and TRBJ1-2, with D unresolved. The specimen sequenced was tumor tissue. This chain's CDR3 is CATSRDVDFLGYTF. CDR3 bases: TGTGCCACCAGCAGAGATGTGGACTTCCTCGGCTACACCTTC.